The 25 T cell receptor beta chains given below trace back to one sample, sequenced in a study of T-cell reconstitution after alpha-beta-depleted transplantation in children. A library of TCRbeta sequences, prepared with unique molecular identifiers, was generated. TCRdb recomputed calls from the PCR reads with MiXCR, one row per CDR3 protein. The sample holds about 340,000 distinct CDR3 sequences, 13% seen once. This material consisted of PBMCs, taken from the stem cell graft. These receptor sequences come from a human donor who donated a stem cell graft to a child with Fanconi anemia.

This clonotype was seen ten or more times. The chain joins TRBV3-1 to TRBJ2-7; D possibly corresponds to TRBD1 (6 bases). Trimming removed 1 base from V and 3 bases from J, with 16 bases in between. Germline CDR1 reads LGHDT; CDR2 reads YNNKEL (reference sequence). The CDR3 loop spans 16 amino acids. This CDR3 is CASSQGWAGEGYEQYV. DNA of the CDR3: TGTGCCAGCAGCCAAGGGTGGGCAGGGGAAGGCTACGAGCAGTACGTC.

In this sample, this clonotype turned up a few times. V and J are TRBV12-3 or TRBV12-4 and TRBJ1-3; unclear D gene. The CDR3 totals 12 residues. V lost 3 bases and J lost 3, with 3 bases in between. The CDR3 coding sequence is TGTGCCAGCAGTTTTGTTGGAAACACCATATATTTT. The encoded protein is CASSFVGNTIYF.

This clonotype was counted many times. For the CDR3, the DNA is TGTGCCAGCAGCTTTATCAATGAGCAGTTCTTC. Protein product: CASSFINEQFF. The rearrangement joins TRBV7-2 to TRBJ2-1; D not certain. CDR3 size: 11 residues. Per germline, CDR1 SGHTA and CDR2 FQGNSA. Trimming stripped 3 bases from V and 6 bases from J, with 3 bases between.

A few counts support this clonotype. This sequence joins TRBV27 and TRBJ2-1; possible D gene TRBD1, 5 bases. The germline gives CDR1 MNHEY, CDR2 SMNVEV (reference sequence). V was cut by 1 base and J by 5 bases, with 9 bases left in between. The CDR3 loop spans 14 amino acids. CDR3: CASSLLGQDNEQFF. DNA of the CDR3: TGTGCCAGCAGTTTATTGGGGCAGGACAATGAGCAGTTCTTC.

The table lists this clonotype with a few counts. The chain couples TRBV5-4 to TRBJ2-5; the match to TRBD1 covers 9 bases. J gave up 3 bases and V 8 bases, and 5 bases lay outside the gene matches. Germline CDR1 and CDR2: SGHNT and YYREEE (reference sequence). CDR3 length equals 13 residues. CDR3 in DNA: TGTGCCAGTTCACAGGGGGCAAAAGAGACCCAGTACTTC. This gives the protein CASSQGAKETQYF.

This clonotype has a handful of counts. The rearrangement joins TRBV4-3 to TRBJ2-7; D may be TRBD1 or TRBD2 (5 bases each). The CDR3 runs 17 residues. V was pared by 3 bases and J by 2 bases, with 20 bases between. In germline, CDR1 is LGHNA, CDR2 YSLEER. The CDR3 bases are TGCGCCAGCAGCCATGGGGACCCCCCTTTGTTTCCCTACGAGCAGTACGTC. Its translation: CASSHGDPPLFPYEQYV.

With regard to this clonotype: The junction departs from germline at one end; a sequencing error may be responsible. DNA of the CDR3: TGTGCCAGCAGCTCCCAGGGTAACCGGGGCTCCCTGCGTTTC. The encoded protein is CASSSQGNRGSLRF. V usage is TRBV7-9 and J usage is TRBJ2-5; either TRBD1 or TRBD2 may supply D (5 bases each). In germline, CDR1 is SEHNR, CDR2 FQNEAQ (reference sequence). There are 14 residues in the CDR3.

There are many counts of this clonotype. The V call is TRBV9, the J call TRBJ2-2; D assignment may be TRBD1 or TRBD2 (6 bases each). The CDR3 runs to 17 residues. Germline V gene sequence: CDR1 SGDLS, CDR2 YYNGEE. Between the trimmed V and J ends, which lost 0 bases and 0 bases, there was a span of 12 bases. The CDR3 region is CASSVGGTQTNTGELFF. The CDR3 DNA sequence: TGTGCCAGCAGCGTAGGCGGGACACAGACGAACACCGGGGAGCTGTTTTTT.

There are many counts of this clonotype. As DNA, the CDR3 is TGTGCCAGCTCACCAGGGCCTGGCTACGAGCAGTACGTC. Translation gives CASSPGPGYEQYV. V usage is TRBV18 and J usage is TRBJ2-7; D call uncertain. The germline V gene has CDR1 KGHSH and CDR2 LQKENI. The V gene lost 2 bases and the J gene lost 3 bases, with 8 bases spanning the gap. The CDR3 spans 13 residues.

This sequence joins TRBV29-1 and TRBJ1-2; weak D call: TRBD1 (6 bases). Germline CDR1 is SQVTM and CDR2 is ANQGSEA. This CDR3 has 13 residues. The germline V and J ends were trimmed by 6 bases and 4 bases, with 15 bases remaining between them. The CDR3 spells CSVLWTDRYGYTF. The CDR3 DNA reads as TGCAGCGTCCTCTGGACAGATCGCTATGGCTACACCTTC.

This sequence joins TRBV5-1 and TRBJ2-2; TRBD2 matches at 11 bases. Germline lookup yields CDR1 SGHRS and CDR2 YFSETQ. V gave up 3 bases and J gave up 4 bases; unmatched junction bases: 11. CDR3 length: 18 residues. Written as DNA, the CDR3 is TGCGCCAGCAGCTACTCCGGGACTAGCGGTTTTCCCACCGGGGAGCTGTTTTTT. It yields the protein CASSYSGTSGFPTGELFF.

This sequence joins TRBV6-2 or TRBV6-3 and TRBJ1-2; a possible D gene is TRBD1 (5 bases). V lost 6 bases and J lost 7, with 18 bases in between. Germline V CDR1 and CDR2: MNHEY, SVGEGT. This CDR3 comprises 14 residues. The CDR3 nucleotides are TGTGCCAGCAGGTCCTCCGGGGGACCACTTGGCTACACCTTC. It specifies CASRSSGGPLGYTF.

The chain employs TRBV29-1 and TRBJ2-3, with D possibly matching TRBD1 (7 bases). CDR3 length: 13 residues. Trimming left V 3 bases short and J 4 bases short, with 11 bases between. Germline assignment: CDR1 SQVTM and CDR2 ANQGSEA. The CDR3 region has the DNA TGCAGCGTTGAGGAGGGGGCGGCAGATACGCAGTATTTT. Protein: CSVEEGAADTQYF.

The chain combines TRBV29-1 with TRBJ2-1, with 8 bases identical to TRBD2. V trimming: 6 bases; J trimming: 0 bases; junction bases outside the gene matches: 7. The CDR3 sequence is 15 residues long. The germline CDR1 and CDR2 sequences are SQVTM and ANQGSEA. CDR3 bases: TGCAGCGTGTGGGGCGGGGGGAGCTCCTACAATGAGCAGTTCTTC. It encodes CSVWGGGSSYNEQFF.

DNA for the CDR3: TGTGCCAGCAGGTCAGACAGCCTCGAGCAGTACTTC. Translating it yields CASRSDSLEQYF. The rearrangement uses TRBV6-5 and TRBJ2-7, with D possibly being TRBD1 (5 bases). CDR1 MNHEY and CDR2 SVGAGI come from the germline V gene. V shed 6 bases and J shed 6 bases, with 12 bases lying between them. This CDR3 has 12 amino acids.

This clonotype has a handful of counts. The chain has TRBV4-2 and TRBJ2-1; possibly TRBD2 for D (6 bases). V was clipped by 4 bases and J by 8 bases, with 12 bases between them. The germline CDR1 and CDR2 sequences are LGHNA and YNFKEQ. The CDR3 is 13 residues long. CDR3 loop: CASSPILADEQFF. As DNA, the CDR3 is TGTGCCAGCAGCCCCATTTTAGCGGATGAGCAGTTCTTC.

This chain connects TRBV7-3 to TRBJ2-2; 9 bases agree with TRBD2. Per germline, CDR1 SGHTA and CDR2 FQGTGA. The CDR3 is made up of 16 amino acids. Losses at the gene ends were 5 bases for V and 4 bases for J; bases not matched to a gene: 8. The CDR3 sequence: CASSAAGGPGTGELFF. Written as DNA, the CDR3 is TGTGCCAGCAGCGCCGCGGGGGGGCCCGGCACCGGGGAGCTGTTTTTT.

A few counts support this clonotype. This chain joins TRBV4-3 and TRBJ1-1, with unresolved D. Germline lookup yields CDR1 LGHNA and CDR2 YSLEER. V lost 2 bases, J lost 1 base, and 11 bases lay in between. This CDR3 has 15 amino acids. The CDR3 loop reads CASSQIPPRNTEAFF. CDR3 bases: TGCGCCAGCAGCCAAATTCCTCCAAGGAACACTGAAGCTTTCTTT.

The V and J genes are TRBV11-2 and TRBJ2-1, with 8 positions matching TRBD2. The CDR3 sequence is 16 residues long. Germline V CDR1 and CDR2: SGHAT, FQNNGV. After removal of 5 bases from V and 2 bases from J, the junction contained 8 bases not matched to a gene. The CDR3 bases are TGTGCCAGCAGCCCCCAGCCACTAGCGGCCTACAATGAGCAGTTCTTC. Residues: CASSPQPLAAYNEQFF.

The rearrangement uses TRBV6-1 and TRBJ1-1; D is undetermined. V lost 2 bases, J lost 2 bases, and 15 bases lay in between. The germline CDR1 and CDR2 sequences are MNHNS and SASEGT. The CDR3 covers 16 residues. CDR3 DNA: TGTGCCAGCAGTGAATTCACGGCGGTTGGTAACACTGAAGCTTTCTTT. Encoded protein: CASSEFTAVGNTEAFF.

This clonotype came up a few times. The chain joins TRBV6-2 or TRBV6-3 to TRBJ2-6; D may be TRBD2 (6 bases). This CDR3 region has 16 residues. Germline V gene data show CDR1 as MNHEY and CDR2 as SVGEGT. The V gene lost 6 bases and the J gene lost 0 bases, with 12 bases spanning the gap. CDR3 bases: TGTGCCAGCAGCTCCGGGACTTACTCTGGGGCCAACGTCCTGACTTTC. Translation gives CASSSGTYSGANVLTF.

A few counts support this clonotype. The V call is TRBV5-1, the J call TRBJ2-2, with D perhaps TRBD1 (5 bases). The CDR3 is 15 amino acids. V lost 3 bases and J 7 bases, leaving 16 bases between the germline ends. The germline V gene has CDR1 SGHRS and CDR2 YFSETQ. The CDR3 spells CASSWEFGASGELFF. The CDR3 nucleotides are TGCGCCAGCAGCTGGGAATTTGGGGCGAGCGGGGAGCTGTTTTTT.

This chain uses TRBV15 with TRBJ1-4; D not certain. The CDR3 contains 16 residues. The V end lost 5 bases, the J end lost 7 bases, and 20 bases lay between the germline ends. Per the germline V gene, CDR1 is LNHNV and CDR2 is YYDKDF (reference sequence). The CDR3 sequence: CATSRLGGRSSEKLFF. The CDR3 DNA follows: TGTGCCACCAGCCGGCTGGGCGGCAGATCATCTGAAAAACTGTTTTTT.

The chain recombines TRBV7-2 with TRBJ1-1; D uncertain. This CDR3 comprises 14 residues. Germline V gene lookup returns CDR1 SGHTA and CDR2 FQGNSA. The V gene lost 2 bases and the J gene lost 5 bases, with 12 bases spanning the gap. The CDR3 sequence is CASSLKSQLTEAFF. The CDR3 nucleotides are TGTGCCAGCAGCTTAAAATCACAGTTGACTGAAGCTTTCTTT.

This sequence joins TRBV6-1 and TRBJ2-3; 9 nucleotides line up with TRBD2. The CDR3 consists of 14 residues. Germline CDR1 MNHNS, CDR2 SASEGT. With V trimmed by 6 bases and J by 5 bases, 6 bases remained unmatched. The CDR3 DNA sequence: TGTGCCAGCAGGCCTACAGCGGGGGGAGATACGCAGTATTTT. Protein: CASRPTAGGDTQYF.